This TCR beta chain was captured by sequencing in a study of blood T cell repertoires in COVID-19. In the study overall: Spain, Italy and the United States supplied samples that represented acute and convalescent COVID-19. Sources were T cells, B-cell-depleted T cells, or PBMCs; the material itself was cDNA or gDNA.

The CDR3 covers 15 residues. The V and J ends lost 2 bases and 0 bases respectively, with 9 bases between them. The germline V gene encodes CDR1 SGDLS and CDR2 YYNGEE. Methods used by the authors: Using reference gene primer amplification, nucleated cell counts were estimated. The data were produced by immunoSEQ multiplex PCR, yet TCRdb's version contains in-frame clones alone and is incomplete. The V and J calls and clone size were taken over from that table, and D and trimming were inferred from the DNA. Of roughly 410,000 clones in the sample, approximately 88% are singletons; the top ten hold approximately 1.2%.

Sequences were obtained from peripheral blood. This receptor was obtained from a middle-aged man with acute or convalescent COVID-19. This sequence joins TRBV9 and TRBJ1-3; TRBD1 is a possible D gene (5 bases). CDR3 in amino acids: CASSVQGASGNTIYF. CDR3 coding DNA: TGTGCCAGCAGCGTGCAGGGTGCCTCTGGAAACACCATATATTTT.